This T cell receptor beta chain was obtained from a study of vaccination effects on CD4 cells after COVID-19 (dated by TCRdb to 2021 to 2024). Study-wide context: Across the study, the median time from the second dose to post-vaccine sampling was 72 days (range 14 to 241). Cultures from other donors in the study were sequenced using the Oncomine TCR Beta short-read assay on an Illumina iSeq 100. Altogether, nine to ten COVID-19 convalescent patients and several SARS-CoV-2-naive healthy vaccine recipients made up the full study. The study compared SARS-CoV-2 spike-specific CD4+ TCR repertoires before and after mRNA vaccination in COVID-19 convalescent patients and infection-naive vaccine recipients.

The library relied on the immunoSEQ multiplex PCR assay. DNA from the cultured, isolated CD4+ T cells was subjected to TCR beta CDR3 sequencing. As for how the authors treated the data: The analysis removed non-productive TCR sequences, trimmed reads to the CDR3 region, and retained only CDR3s that were 7 or more amino acids long. Antigen-specific clonotypes were identified using the MANAFEST web app by comparison of expansion in peptide wells against reference cultures. Positive clones required FDR<0.05 expansion versus reference and all other wells, odds ratio above 5, and frequency above 0.1% in two replicate wells. Cross-reactive clonotypes were defined as significantly expanded in SARS-CoV-2 spike wells and in at least one common cold coronavirus spike condition. CDR3 similarity was assessed by Levenshtein distance using the stringdist R package, and unrooted trees were constructed with ape in R 3.6.1. Imported from immuneACCESS, the table was reduced by TCRdb to in-frame sequences with V and J called. These copies leave out some clones; in studies compared against another copy, an unresolved V gene accounts for under half, and the cause of the remainder is not known. V and J calls and clone size are copied from that table; D and trimming were computed from the DNA. The sample records tens of thousands of clones, less than 80% of which are singletons. The ten biggest clones cover around 1.2% of the sample.

Points the paper makes about the study in general: In healthy vaccine recipients, vaccine-induced clones were almost all SARS-CoV-2 mono-reactive, with only 1 of 255 being cross-reactive with common cold coronaviruses. Both infection-induced and vaccine-induced clones contracted markedly at late post-vaccination timepoints, which is consistent with waning T cell responses. The study was limited by a small number of convalescent patients, and early post-infection timepoints were lacking.

The ViraFEST assay stimulated PBMC with viral peptide pools and then used TCR sequencing to identify antigen-specific CD4+ T cell clonotypes by expansion. After approximately eleven days of culture, CD4+ T cells were isolated with the EasySep CD4+ T cell isolation kit. Each participant got two doses of an mRNA SARS-CoV-2 vaccine, either BNT162b2 or mRNA-1273. Healthy vaccine recipients had no prior SARS-CoV-2 infection, confirmed by negative nucleocapsid antibodies before and after vaccination. About 1.8 million PBMC per well were cultured with about 9 ug/ml peptides in IMDM containing roughly 5% human AB serum, approximately 10 IU/ml IL-2 and gentamicin. Half of the culture medium was replaced with fresh IL-2-containing medium on days 3 and 7. Unless noted otherwise, every peptide stimulation condition was cultured in triplicate wells. PBMC were separated from whole blood using Ficoll-Paque Plus gradient centrifugation and were then either cryopreserved at -140C or used fresh. The spike proteins of SARS-CoV-2 and of the common cold coronaviruses HCoV-NL63, HCoV-OC43 and HCoV-229E were spanned by overlapping peptide pools. Genomic DNA was extracted from cultured CD4+ T cells with the QIAamp micro DNA kit.

The V end loses 0 bases and the J end loses 3 bases, and a stretch of 9 bases separates them. The CDR3 contains 15 residues, cysteine and phenylalanine counted. Just the 45-base CDR3 DNA is kept, in frame starting at base 1. The germline V gene sets CDR1 to SGHTA and CDR2 to FQGNSA. Comments on this clone: Its antigen is not yet known. Nothing much larger sits one base from this clone, and base qualities are not available.

This chain joins TRBV7-2 to TRBJ1-5, with TRBD1 perhaps the D gene, on 6 matching bases. Specimen: CD4+ T cells from PBMCs cultured with HCoV-229E spike peptides, collected after COVID-19 vaccination. Taken with the paper, the label for cell subset or site translates to: HCoV-229E spike overlapping peptide pool stimulation. This TCR was sampled from a human donor who received a COVID-19 vaccine. Here is the DNA: TGTGCCAGCAGCTTAGCAGGACAGATCAATCAGCCCCAGCATTTT. Its amino acids are CASSLAGQINQPQHF.